This is a list of T cell receptor beta chains from one sample in a study of cytomegalovirus exposure and HLA in healthy donors. TCRdb's table, derived via immunoSEQ multiplex PCR, lists solely in-frame clones and lacks some. Of over 130,000 clones listed, around 80% are singletons. Specimen: PBMCs. The source is a man aged 25 to 40 in good health and CMV-seropositive. The CDR3 runs from the conserved cysteine through the conserved F or W. D genes are given only for firm matches. Rows may omit the clone size; those that give it use once, few, many or a size class.

d_call: NA; j_call: TRBJ2-2; clone_size: once; v_call: TRBV6-5; cdr3_length: 15; cdr3_nt: TGTGCCAGCAGAAGACTATTGTCGGGGACCGGGGAGCTGTTTTTT; cdr3_aa: CASRRLLSGTGELFF
d_call: TRBD2; j_call: TRBJ2-3; clone_size: NA; v_call: TRBV5-4; cdr3_length: 14; cdr3_nt: TGTGCCAGCAGCGGGGGACTAGACGCAGATACGCAGTATTTT; cdr3_aa: CASSGGLDADTQYF
d_call: NA; j_call: TRBJ2-3; clone_size: NA; v_call: TRBV2; cdr3_length: 17; cdr3_nt: TGTGCCAGCAGTGAACAATTAGGGGCTGATAGACGAGATACGCAGTATTTT; cdr3_aa: CASSEQLGADRRDTQYF
d_call: NA; j_call: TRBJ2-5; clone_size: NA; v_call: TRBV10-3; cdr3_length: 13; cdr3_nt: TGTGCCATCAGCTACAGGGCCGAAGAGACCCAGTACTTC; cdr3_aa: CAISYRAEETQYF
d_call: TRBD2; j_call: TRBJ2-5; clone_size: NA; v_call: TRBV9; cdr3_length: 15; cdr3_nt: TGTGCCAGCAGCGCTGGAAGCGGGGGCCAAGAGACCCAGTACTTC; cdr3_aa: CASSAGSGGQETQYF
d_call: TRBD2; j_call: TRBJ2-5; clone_size: NA; v_call: TRBV5-1; cdr3_length: 16; cdr3_nt: TGCGCCAGCAGCTTGGGTCCTAGCGGGGCCCAAGAGACCCAGTACTTC; cdr3_aa: CASSLGPSGAQETQYF
d_call: TRBD2; j_call: TRBJ2-3; clone_size: few; v_call: TRBV2; cdr3_length: 14; cdr3_nt: TGTGCCAGCAGCAGCGGGGGGGGCACAGATACGCAGTATTTT; cdr3_aa: CASSSGGGTDTQYF
d_call: TRBD2; j_call: TRBJ2-7; clone_size: NA; v_call: TRBV9; cdr3_length: 15; cdr3_nt: TGTGCCAGCAGCGGTACTAGCGGGCTAGTGACCGAGCAGTACTTC; cdr3_aa: CASSGTSGLVTEQYF
d_call: TRBD1; j_call: TRBJ1-1; clone_size: NA; v_call: TRBV7-9; cdr3_length: 11; cdr3_nt: TGTGCCAGCAGCTTGACAGGGGTGGCTTTCTTT; cdr3_aa: CASSLTGVAFF
d_call: NA; j_call: TRBJ1-1; clone_size: NA; v_call: TRBV6-1; cdr3_length: 15; cdr3_nt: TGTGCCAGCAGTGAATTTGGTGCGAGGGCGACTGAAGCTTTCTTT; cdr3_aa: CASSEFGARATEAFF
d_call: NA; j_call: TRBJ2-7; clone_size: NA; v_call: TRBV6-5; cdr3_length: 13; cdr3_nt: TGTGCCAGCAGAAGGGGGGGCATTTACGAGCAGTACTTC; cdr3_aa: CASRRGGIYEQYF
d_call: NA; j_call: TRBJ1-1; clone_size: few; v_call: TRBV6-5; cdr3_length: 13; cdr3_nt: TGTGCCAGCAGTATCAGGAGGGCGGGGGGAGCTTTCTTT; cdr3_aa: CASSIRRAGGAFF
d_call: NA; j_call: TRBJ2-7; clone_size: NA; v_call: TRBV27; cdr3_length: 14; cdr3_nt: TGTGCCAGCAGCGTCACAGGGTCCCTCTACGAGCAGTACTTC; cdr3_aa: CASSVTGSLYEQYF
d_call: TRBD1; j_call: TRBJ1-1; clone_size: NA; v_call: TRBV6-5; cdr3_length: 13; cdr3_nt: TGTGCCAGTCGCAGGGGGCGGTACACTGAAGCTTTCTTT; cdr3_aa: CASRRGRYTEAFF
d_call: NA; j_call: TRBJ1-1; clone_size: NA; v_call: TRBV7-9; cdr3_length: 13; cdr3_nt: TGTGCTAGCAGCCCTAGGACAGCCCATGAAGCTTTCTTT; cdr3_aa: CASSPRTAHEAFF
d_call: TRBD2; j_call: TRBJ2-1; clone_size: NA; v_call: TRBV6-1; cdr3_length: 16; cdr3_nt: TGTGCCAGCAGTGTAAGTAGCGGGGGTACTATCGCTGAGCAGTTCTTC; cdr3_aa: CASSVSSGGTIAEQFF
d_call: TRBD2; j_call: TRBJ2-5; clone_size: NA; v_call: TRBV28; cdr3_length: 15; cdr3_nt: TGTGCCAGCAGTTTGACTAGCGGGGGACAAGAGACCCAGTACTTC; cdr3_aa: CASSLTSGGQETQYF
d_call: TRBD1; j_call: TRBJ1-1; clone_size: NA; v_call: TRBV5-5; cdr3_length: 14; cdr3_nt: TGTGCCAGCAGCTCGGGACAGTGGAACACTGAAGCTTTCTTT; cdr3_aa: CASSSGQWNTEAFF
d_call: NA; j_call: TRBJ2-2; clone_size: once; v_call: TRBV6-6; cdr3_length: 16; cdr3_nt: TGTGCCAGCAGAGCCTTTCAAAATTCGAACACCGGGGAGCTGTTTTTT; cdr3_aa: CASRAFQNSNTGELFF
d_call: TRBD1; j_call: TRBJ1-2; clone_size: NA; v_call: TRBV29-1; cdr3_length: 16; cdr3_nt: TGCAGCGTTCTCGGTAGTGCCGGGACAGGGGACGATGGCTACACCTTC; cdr3_aa: CSVLGSAGTGDDGYTF
d_call: TRBD1; j_call: TRBJ2-5; clone_size: NA; v_call: TRBV19; cdr3_length: 16; cdr3_nt: TGTGCCAGTAGTATAATTCCGGGGACAGGGACGGAGACCCAGTACTTC; cdr3_aa: CASSIIPGTGTETQYF
d_call: NA; j_call: TRBJ2-3; clone_size: NA; v_call: TRBV21-1; cdr3_length: 24; cdr3_nt: TGTGCCAGCAGGGGAAAGCGAACGGACACCTCCCCGGGACTAGCGGGCCCTACCGGGGATACGCAGTATTTT; cdr3_aa: CASRGKRTDTSPGLAGPTGDTQYF
d_call: NA; j_call: TRBJ2-7; clone_size: NA; v_call: TRBV7-9; cdr3_length: 14; cdr3_nt: TGTGCCAGCAGCAAACAGGAGAAGGGCTACGAGCAGTACTTC; cdr3_aa: CASSKQEKGYEQYF
d_call: TRBD1; j_call: TRBJ1-1; clone_size: NA; v_call: TRBV14; cdr3_length: 14; cdr3_nt: TGTGCCAGCAGCCAGACAGGGTCTAGCACTGAAGCTTTCTTT; cdr3_aa: CASSQTGSSTEAFF